The 4 T cell receptor beta chains reported below all come from one sample, sequenced in a study of blood T cell repertoires in COVID-19. Measured with immunoSEQ multiplex PCR; TCRdb has only the in-frame clones, and not every one. The data show over 250,000 clones, nearly 90% seen once. The sequencing sample was made of PBMCs or T cells enriched from blood (not recorded which). The source of these receptors is a woman aged 55-70 years who had recovered from COVID-19.

The chain joins TRBV30 to TRBJ2-3; tentatively, D is TRBD2 (6 bases). Germline V gives CDR1 GTSNPN, CDR2 SVGIG (reference sequence). The V end was cut by 2 bases, the J end by 5 bases, with 8 bases between. The CDR3 has 12 residues. The CDR3 bases are TGTGCCTGGAGTCCCGGGGGAGATACGCAGTATTTT. As protein: CAWSPGGDTQYF.

V gene TRBV14 combines with J gene TRBJ1-2; no clear D gene. The CDR3 has 11 amino acids. The V end was cut by 5 bases, the J end by 9 bases, with 10 bases between. Germline assignment: CDR1 SGHDN and CDR2 FVKESK. CDR3: CASSGGLSYTF. CDR3 DNA sequence: TGTGCCAGCAGCGGCGGCTTGAGCTACACCTTC.

The rearrangement links TRBV9 to TRBJ1-4; D is possibly TRBD1 (6 bases). The CDR3 totals 16 residues. Germline CDR1 SGDLS, CDR2 YYNGEE. The V end lost 4 bases, the J end lost 3 bases, and 16 bases lay between the germline ends. The CDR3 is CASSPTAGAPNEKLFF. The CDR3 coding sequence is TGTGCCAGCAGCCCGACAGCAGGGGCACCTAATGAAAAACTGTTTTTT.

The chain couples TRBV4-2 to TRBJ2-7; TRBD2 matches 7 bases. The J segment lost 3 bases and the V segment lost 4 bases, leaving 3 bases of the junction unmatched. Germline CDR1 LGHNA, CDR2 YNFKEQ. This CDR3 is built from 13 residues. This CDR3 reads CASSPASGYEQYF. The CDR3 DNA sequence: TGTGCCAGCAGCCCTGCTAGCGGCTACGAGCAGTACTTC.